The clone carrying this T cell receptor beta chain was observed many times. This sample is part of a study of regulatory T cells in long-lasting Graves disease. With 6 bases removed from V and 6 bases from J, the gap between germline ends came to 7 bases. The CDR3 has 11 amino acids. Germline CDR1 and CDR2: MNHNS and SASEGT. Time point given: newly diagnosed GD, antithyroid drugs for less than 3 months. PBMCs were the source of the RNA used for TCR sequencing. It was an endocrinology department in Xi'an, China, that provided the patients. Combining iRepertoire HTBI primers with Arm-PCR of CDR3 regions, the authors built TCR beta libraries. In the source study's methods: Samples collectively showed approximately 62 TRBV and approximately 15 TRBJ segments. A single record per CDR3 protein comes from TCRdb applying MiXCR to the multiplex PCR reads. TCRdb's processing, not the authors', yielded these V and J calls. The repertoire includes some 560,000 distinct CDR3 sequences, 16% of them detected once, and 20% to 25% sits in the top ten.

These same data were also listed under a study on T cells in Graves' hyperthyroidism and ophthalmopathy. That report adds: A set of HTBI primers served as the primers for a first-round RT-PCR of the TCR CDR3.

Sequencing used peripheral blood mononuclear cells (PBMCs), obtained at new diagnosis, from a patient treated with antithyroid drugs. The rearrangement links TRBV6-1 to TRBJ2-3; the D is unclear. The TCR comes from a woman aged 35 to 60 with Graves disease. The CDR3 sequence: CASRLGDTQYF. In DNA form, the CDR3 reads TGTGCCAGCAGACTTGGGGATACGCAGTATTTT.